The 15 T cell receptor beta chains below were found in one sample sequenced in a study of blood T cells in healthy people across ages. PCR was performed a second time for about 7 to 11 cycles using a sample-barcoded 5' primer and a J-beta primer mix. TCRdb re-analysed the 5' RACE reads in MiXCR, keeping a single row per CDR3 protein. The sample yields over 1,500,000 distinct CDR3 sequences, more than 35% seen once. The sequenced sample was blood. The origin of the receptors is a human donor in good health.

This clonotype was seen more than once but under ten times. The chain has TRBV7-2 and TRBJ2-1; D unclear. The length of the CDR3 is 13 residues. Between the trimmed V and J ends, which lost 5 bases and 7 bases, there was a span of 12 bases. Germline V CDR1 and CDR2: SGHTA, FQGNSA. CDR3 sequence reads: CASSELRGNEQFF. DNA of the CDR3: TGTGCCAGCAGCGAACTCAGAGGAAATGAGCAGTTCTTC.

About this clonotype: Germline is not matched at one junction end, which may reflect a read error. This rearrangement joins TRBV15 to TRBJ1-4; 7 nucleotides line up with TRBD1. This CDR3 is built from 14 residues. Germline V gene sequence: CDR1 LNHNV, CDR2 YYDKDF (reference sequence). The chain's CDR3 is CATRTGPTNERLFF. The CDR3, as DNA: TGTGCCACCAGGACAGGGCCAACTAATGAAAGACTGTTTTTT.

This chain links TRBV18 with TRBJ1-4; TRBD1 aligns across 8 bases. Germline CDR1 KGHSH, CDR2 LQKENI. With V trimmed by 3 bases and J by 0 bases, 3 bases remained unmatched. The CDR3 covers 16 residues. The CDR3 loop reads CASSPGTGATNEKLFF. Written as DNA, the CDR3 is TGTGCCAGCTCACCCGGGACAGGCGCAACTAATGAAAAACTGTTTTTT.

This clonotype was counted only a few times. The chain combines TRBV7-6 with TRBJ1-6; D remains ambiguous. CDR1 and CDR2 from the germline V gene are SGHVS and FNYEAQ. Deletions cut 1 base from V and 7 bases from J, with 11 bases between. The CDR3 loop spans 15 amino acids. The CDR3 reads CASSLVNEQNSPLHF. The CDR3 region has the DNA TGTGCCAGCAGCTTAGTGAACGAACAGAATTCACCCCTCCACTTT.

This chain uses TRBV20-1 with TRBJ1-1; 12 bases fit TRBD1. The CDR3 sequence is 14 residues long. V lost 4 bases, J lost 10 bases, and 10 bases stayed unmatched. Germline V gene lookup returns CDR1 DFQATT and CDR2 SNEGSKA (reference sequence). The CDR3 sequence: CSAKPGQGAERAFF. The CDR3 DNA reads as TGCAGTGCTAAACCGGGACAGGGGGCGGAAAGAGCTTTCTTT.

The V gene is TRBV20-1, the J gene TRBJ2-5; 14 bases are a match to TRBD2. The length of the CDR3 is 17 residues. The V gene end was trimmed by 0 bases and the J gene end by 2 bases; junction bases not matched to a gene: 5. Germline V CDR1 and CDR2: DFQATT, SNEGSKA (reference sequence). The DNA for the CDR3 is TGCAGTGCTAGAGACCCGACTAGCGGGGGGGTTCAAGAGACCCAGTACTTC. Protein sequence: CSARDPTSGGVQETQYF.

V and J are TRBV4-1 and TRBJ2-3, with TRBD2 matching 9 bases. From germline, CDR1 is MGHRA and CDR2 YSYEKL. The length of the CDR3 is 19 residues. After removal of 0 bases from V and 2 bases from J, the junction contained 12 bases not matched to a gene. CDR3 sequence reads: CASSQDVRLAGTATDTQYF. CDR3 coding DNA: TGCGCCAGCAGCCAAGATGTACGGCTAGCGGGGACCGCCACAGATACGCAGTATTTT.

The J gene is TRBJ2-3, the V gene TRBV2; 7 bases are a match to TRBD2. Germline loops: CDR1 SNHLY, CDR2 FYNNEI. V was pared by 2 bases and J by 2 bases, with 7 bases of the junction left unmatched. CDR3 length: 16 amino acids. The chain's CDR3 is CASSELGLLSTDTQYF. The CDR3 bases are TGTGCCAGCAGTGAATTGGGACTATTATCCACAGATACGCAGTATTTT.

The V gene is TRBV20-1, the J gene TRBJ2-2, with D perhaps matching TRBD1 or TRBD2 (6 bases each). Per the germline V gene, CDR1 is DFQATT and CDR2 is SNEGSKA (reference sequence). This CDR3 region has 18 residues. Trimming shortened V by 0 bases and J by 0 bases, and 17 bases separated the two germline ends. In nucleotides, the CDR3 is TGCAGTGCTAGAGATCTCCTTGGGGGGACACCGAACACCGGGGAGCTGTTTTTT. As protein: CSARDLLGGTPNTGELFF.

V usage is TRBV12-3 or TRBV12-4 and J usage is TRBJ1-1; no definite D call. This CDR3 comprises 14 residues. Trimming removed 2 bases from V and 0 bases from J, with 7 bases in between. CDR3 bases: TGTGCCAGCAGTTTACAGGTCATGAACACTGAAGCTTTCTTT. Residues: CASSLQVMNTEAFF.

This clonotype came up many times. The junction does not match germline at one end; this may be a read error. This sequence joins TRBV5-1 and TRBJ2-1; TRBD2 matches 7 bases. Germline V gene data show CDR1 as SGHRS and CDR2 as YFSETQ. This CDR3 is 13 amino acids long. The CDR3 is CASSLRGDNEQFF. CDR3 nucleotide sequence: TGTGCCAGCAGCCTACGGGGGGACAATGAGCAGTTCTTC.

This clonotype was recorded a few times. J is TRBJ2-1 and V is TRBV12-3 or TRBV12-4; TRBD2 matches 13 bases. The CDR3 loop spans 15 amino acids. The V gene end was trimmed by 8 bases and the J gene end by 6 bases; junction bases not matched to a gene: 7. Written as DNA, the CDR3 is TGTGCCAGCTCGAAACTAGCGGGGGGGCTCAATGAGCAGTTCTTC. It specifies CASSKLAGGLNEQFF.

This clonotype turned up a few times. V and J are TRBV27 and TRBJ2-5; 10 bases line up with TRBD1. TRBJ2-7 matches the DNA end more closely, so the J call is doubtful. Germline loops: CDR1 MNHEY, CDR2 SMNVEV (reference sequence). The CDR3 has 15 residues. In DNA, the CDR3 is TGTGCCAGCAGTTTATTCGGGACAGGGGCGAACGAGCAGTACTTC. Its translation: CASSLFGTGANEQYF.

The chain uses TRBV20-1 and TRBJ2-1, with 7 bases matching TRBD1. The CDR3 has 13 residues. From germline, CDR1 is DFQATT and CDR2 SNEGSKA (reference sequence). Trimming cost V 5 bases and J 8 bases; bases outside gene matches: 9. In nucleotides, the CDR3 is TGCAGTGCTCTACAGGGGACGGCGGATGAGCAGTTCTTC. This gives the protein CSALQGTADEQFF.

V gene TRBV20-1 combines with J gene TRBJ2-7; 7 bases match TRBD1. The J call could be wrong; TRBJ2-5 is a better fit for the DNA end. Germline assignment: CDR1 DFQATT and CDR2 SNEGSKA (reference sequence). This CDR3 is built from 13 residues. CDR3 region: CSAIRTGGETQYF. Written as DNA, the CDR3 is TGCAGTGCTATACGGACAGGCGGAGAGACCCAGTACTTC.